This TCR beta chain was identified during a study of OX40 agonist ivuxolimab in advanced cancers. In the study overall: Dose-escalation patients had hepatocellular carcinoma, melanoma, renal cell or head and neck cancer. About 40% of patients had received prior checkpoint inhibitor therapy.

Data came from immunoSEQ multiplex PCR; TCRdb stores just in-frame clones and leaves some out. In the table there are tens of thousands of clones, roughly 90% of which are singletons. As concerns this clone: Its antigen is currently unknown.

This CDR3 is built from 15 residues. Germline CDR1 SGHDT, CDR2 YYEEEE. Trimming took off 0 bases at V and 0 bases at J, with 6 bases between the two ends. Regarding the study as a whole: In CD8+ T cells, expanded clones were on average more numerous than in CD4+.

Blood samples were obtained at baseline, cycle 4 day 1, and cycle 7 day 1. Sequences were derived from CD4+ or CD8+ T cells sorted from blood, sampled in a trial of the OX40 agonist ivuxolimab. The clonotype originates from an adult with an advanced solid tumor such as melanoma, head and neck, liver or kidney cancer. This rearrangement joins TRBV5-6 to TRBJ1-4; D unresolved. The CDR3, as DNA: TGTGCCAGCAGCTTGGGTCCCGCAACTAATGAAAAACTGTTTTTT. It yields the protein CASSLGPATNEKLFF.